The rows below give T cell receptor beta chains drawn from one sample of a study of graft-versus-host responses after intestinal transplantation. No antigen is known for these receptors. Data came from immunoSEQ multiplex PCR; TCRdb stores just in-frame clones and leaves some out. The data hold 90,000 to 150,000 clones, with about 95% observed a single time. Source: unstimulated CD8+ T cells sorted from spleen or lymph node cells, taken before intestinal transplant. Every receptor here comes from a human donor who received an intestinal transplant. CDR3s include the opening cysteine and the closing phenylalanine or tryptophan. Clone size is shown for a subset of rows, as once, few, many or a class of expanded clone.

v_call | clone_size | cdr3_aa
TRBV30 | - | CACSQGVLGNEQFF
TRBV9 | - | CASSPEGYNEQFF
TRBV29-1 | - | CSVEDPRSTNYGYTF
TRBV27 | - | CASSLLAGEQFF
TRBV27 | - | CASSWEQGYEQYF
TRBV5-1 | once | CASSPEGVLYEQYF
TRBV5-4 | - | CASSLGQGLLPYSYTF
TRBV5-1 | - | CASSPEGVLYEQYF
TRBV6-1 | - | CASSGHPAYEQYF
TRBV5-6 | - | CASSPWTSGMDNEQFF
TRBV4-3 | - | CASSRDTTGSGNTIYF
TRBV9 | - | CASSVAGGPTDTQYF
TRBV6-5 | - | CASSYSIPGGNEQFF
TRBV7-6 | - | CASSLSMGNYEQYF
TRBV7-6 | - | CASSEGHLGGTNEKLFF
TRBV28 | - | CASSFGGKNQPQHF
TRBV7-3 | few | CASSLGTGTGNTIYF
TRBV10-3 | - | CAISETGDSNYEQYF
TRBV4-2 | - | CASSAGTTYEQYF
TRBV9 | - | CASRGANYGYTF
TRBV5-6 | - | CASSFGTGGRQPQHF
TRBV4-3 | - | CASSQGLDAAYEQYF
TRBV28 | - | CASSLYGLALNEQFF
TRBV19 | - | CASSGTAQETQYF
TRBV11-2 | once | CASSPRTFPGELFF
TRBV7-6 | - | CASSFREGGEQFF
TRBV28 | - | CASSSRPPYNSPLHF
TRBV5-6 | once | CASSLRNQETQYF
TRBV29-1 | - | CSVEDIAGELFF
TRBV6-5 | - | CASRSTGGHEQFF
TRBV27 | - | CASSPLQGNNQPQHF
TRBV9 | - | CASSVRGDYGYTF
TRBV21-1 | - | CASSRLNYGYTF
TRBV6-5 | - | CASSYAGYGYTF
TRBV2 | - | CASKATPYEQYF
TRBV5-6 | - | CASSSPREGGTDTQYF
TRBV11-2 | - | CASSQDRDEQYF
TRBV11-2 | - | CASSLTARTGFSGNTIYF
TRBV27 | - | CASSLGTEAFF
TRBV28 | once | CASSLRERREQYF
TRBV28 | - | CASRVGFVNEQYF
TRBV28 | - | CASSEGRPYGYTF
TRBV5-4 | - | CASSHPGLASYNEQFF
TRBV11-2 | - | CASSPTPGEASYNEQFF
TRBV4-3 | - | CASSPRVRTSGRQTGELFF
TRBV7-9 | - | CASSSQSGVSTDTQYF
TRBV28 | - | CASSLRLLTHTDTQYF
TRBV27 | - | CASSTPKAQYF
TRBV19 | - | CASHHSRQGKSYEQYF
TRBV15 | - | CATSRFFPNTEAFF
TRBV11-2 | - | CASSLQGAWTEAFF
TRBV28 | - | CASSLQGEGTEAFF
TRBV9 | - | CASSERWDRRETQYF
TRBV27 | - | CASSKLRELGDNEQFF